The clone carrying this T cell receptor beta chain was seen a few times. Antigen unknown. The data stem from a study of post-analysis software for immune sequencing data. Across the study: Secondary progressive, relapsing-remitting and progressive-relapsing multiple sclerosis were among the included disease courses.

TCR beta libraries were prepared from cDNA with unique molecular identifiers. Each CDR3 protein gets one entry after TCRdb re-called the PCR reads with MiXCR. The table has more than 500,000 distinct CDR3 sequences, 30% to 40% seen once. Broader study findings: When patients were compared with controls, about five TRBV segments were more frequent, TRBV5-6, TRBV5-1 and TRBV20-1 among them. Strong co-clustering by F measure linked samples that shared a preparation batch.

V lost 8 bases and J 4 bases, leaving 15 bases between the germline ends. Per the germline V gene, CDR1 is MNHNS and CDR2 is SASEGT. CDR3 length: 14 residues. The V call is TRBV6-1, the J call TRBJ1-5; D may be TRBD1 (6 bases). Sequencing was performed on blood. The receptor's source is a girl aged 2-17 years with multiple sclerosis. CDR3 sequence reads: CASDSRDKNQPQHF. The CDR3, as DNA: TGTGCCAGCGACTCCCGGGACAAAAATCAGCCCCAGCATTTT.